A selection of T cell receptor beta chains follows, all from one sample in a study of T cells in Graves' hyperthyroidism and ophthalmopathy. TCRdb redid the calling of the multiplex PCR reads with MiXCR, one entry per CDR3 protein. The sample has 500,000 to 750,000 distinct CDR3 sequences, roughly 14% seen once. The sequenced sample was blood. The receptors were sampled from a woman aged 25 to 39 with Graves' hyperthyroidism. The CDR3 runs from the conserved cysteine through the conserved F or W. Fields, in order: J gene, D gene, clone size, V gene, CDR3 protein, CDR3 DNA. D genes are given only for firm matches. Size is stated for part of the rows, as once, few or many counts, or as a class when the clone is expanded.

TRBJ1-2	.	many	TRBV30	CAWRPRGSYGYTF	TGTGCCTGGAGGCCTAGGGGGTCTTATGGCTACACCTTC
TRBJ2-6	.	few	TRBV7-2	CASSLGPGAGPLGANVLTF	TGTGCCAGCAGCTTAGGCCCTGGCGCAGGGCCTTTGGGGGCCAACGTCCTGACTTTC
TRBJ2-7	TRBD2	.	TRBV5-1	CASTRDYDNEQYF	TGCGCCAGCACTAGGGACTACGACAATGAGCAGTACTTC
TRBJ2-3	.	.	TRBV20-1	CSASVSAGTDTQYF	TGCAGTGCTAGCGTTAGCGCAGGCACAGATACGCAGTATTTT
TRBJ2-1	.	few	TRBV27	CASSNANEQFF	TGTGCCAGCAGTAACGCAAATGAGCAGTTCTTC
TRBJ2-7	TRBD2	many	TRBV11-2	CASSLAATSGLLFYEQYF	TGTGCCAGCAGCTTAGCCGCGACTAGCGGACTCCTCTTCTACGAGCAGTACTTC
TRBJ2-1	.	many	TRBV12-3/TRBV12-4	CASSLGAQNNEQFF	TGTGCCAGCAGCCTAGGGGCACAGAACAATGAGCAGTTCTTC
TRBJ2-3	TRBD2	.	TRBV7-9	CASSLLTSGKTDTQYF	TGTGCCAGCAGCTTATTGACTAGCGGGAAGACAGATACGCAGTATTTT
TRBJ1-5	.	many	TRBV18	CASSQERASNQPQHF	TGTGCCAGCTCACAGGAGCGCGCTAGCAATCAGCCCCAGCATTTT
TRBJ2-5	.	many	TRBV18	CASSPGDQETQYF	TGTGCCAGCTCACCAGGGGACCAAGAGACCCAGTACTTC
TRBJ2-1	.	many	TRBV2	CASSEFRLIGPYNEQFF	TGTGCCAGCAGTGAATTTCGGTTAATCGGCCCCTACAATGAGCAGTTCTTC
TRBJ1-1	.	.	TRBV19	CASRTDYGAVDEAFF	TGTGCCAGTAGAACAGATTACGGGGCGGTCGATGAAGCTTTCTTT
TRBJ1-5	TRBD1	.	TRBV18	CASSPGTGGVVSQPQHF	TGTGCCAGCTCACCCGGGACAGGGGGAGTCGTGAGTCAGCCCCAGCATTTT
TRBJ2-7	.	few	TRBV9	CASSELGGGYEQYF	TGTGCCAGCAGCGAATTGGGGGGCGGCTACGAGCAGTACTTC
TRBJ2-2	.	.	TRBV6-2/TRBV6-3	CASSYSWNTGELFF	TGTGCCAGCAGTTACTCTTGGAACACCGGGGAGCTGTTTTTT
TRBJ2-7	.	many	TRBV27	CASSGGTAYEQYF	TGTGCCAGCAGCGGCGGGACCGCCTACGAGCAGTACTTC
TRBJ1-2	.	.	TRBV25-1	CASSVQADYGYTF	TGTGCCAGCAGTGTCCAGGCCGATTATGGCTACACCTTC
TRBJ2-1	.	.	TRBV5-1	CASSKIPGTGNNEQFF	TGCGCCAGCTCCAAAATTCCAGGGACCGGGAACAATGAGCAGTTCTTC
TRBJ2-3	.	many	TRBV7-9	CASSARRGVTDTQYF	TGTGCCAGCAGCGCACGAAGGGGGGTCACAGATACGCAGTATTTT
TRBJ1-2	TRBD1	many	TRBV12-3/TRBV12-4	CASSGDRGNYGYTF	TGTGCCAGCAGTGGGGACAGGGGAAACTATGGCTACACCTTC
TRBJ1-2	.	many	TRBV3-1	CASSQEEGRNGYTF	TGTGCCAGCAGCCAAGAGGAGGGTAGAAATGGCTACACCTTC
TRBJ1-2	TRBD1	few	TRBV5-1	CASSSLSIRTGNYGYTF	TGCGCCAGCAGCTCTCTATCAATAAGGACAGGGAACTATGGCTACACCTTC
TRBJ2-7	TRBD1	few	TRBV20-1	CSAREVTGGNHEQYF	TGCAGTGCTAGAGAGGTGACAGGGGGCAACCACGAGCAGTACTTC
TRBJ1-5	.	many	TRBV12-3/TRBV12-4	CASSLQVIQPQHF	TGTGCCAGCAGCTTACAGGTGATTCAGCCCCAGCATTTT
TRBJ2-6	.	.	TRBV10-3	CAIGDSGANVLTF	TGTGCCATCGGGGACTCTGGGGCCAACGTCCTGACTTTC
TRBJ2-2	.	.	TRBV4-1	CASSQQGWIGELFF	TGCGCCAGCAGCCAACAGGGATGGATCGGGGAGCTGTTTTTT
TRBJ2-1	TRBD1	few	TRBV6-2/TRBV6-3	CASNGQGGREQFF	TGTGCCAGCAACGGACAGGGGGGTCGGGAGCAGTTCTTC
TRBJ2-7	TRBD1	many	TRBV9	CASSVEGTGVYEQYF	TGTGCCAGCAGCGTAGAAGGGACAGGGGTCTACGAGCAGTACTTC
TRBJ2-1	.	few	TRBV5-1	CASSRGSSGSYNEQFF	TGCGCCAGCAGCAGGGGGAGCAGCGGATCCTACAATGAGCAGTTCTTC
TRBJ1-1	.	many	TRBV12-3/TRBV12-4	CASRAGQKNTEAFF	TGTGCCAGCAGAGCCGGACAGAAGAACACTGAAGCTTTCTTT
TRBJ2-3	TRBD2	.	TRBV27	CASSPPGTSRLFNTDTQYF	TGTGCCAGCTCACCACCCGGGACTAGCCGGTTGTTTAACACAGATACGCAGTATTTT
TRBJ2-7	TRBD1	many	TRBV18	CASSPNPGQGFYEQYF	TGTGCCAGCTCACCAAACCCGGGACAGGGATTCTACGAGCAGTACTTC
TRBJ2-7	.	.	TRBV27	CASSFGGSLGEQYF	TGTGCCAGCAGTTTTGGTGGCTCCTTGGGCGAGCAGTACTTC
TRBJ2-1	TRBD2	many	TRBV20-1	CSAPRPGAGDNEQFF	TGCAGTGCCCCCAGGCCAGGAGCGGGGGACAATGAGCAGTTCTTC
TRBJ1-1	.	few	TRBV7-9	CASAISGMNTEAFF	TGTGCCAGCGCCATATCAGGGATGAACACTGAAGCTTTCTTT
TRBJ1-2	.	many	TRBV2	CASSLKDTTGYTF	TGTGCCAGCAGTTTGAAGGACACCACTGGCTACACCTTC
TRBJ2-6	TRBD1	.	TRBV7-3	CASSSDRGGTGANVLTF	TGTGCCAGCAGCTCGGACAGGGGGGGGACTGGGGCCAACGTCCTGACTTTC
TRBJ2-5	.	many	TRBV11-1	CASSLDSGVETQYF	TGTGCCAGCAGCTTAGATTCCGGGGTGGAGACCCAGTACTTC
TRBJ2-1	.	many	TRBV27	CASSGETTGTSYNEQFF	TGTGCCAGCAGTGGGGAGACAACAGGGACCTCCTACAATGAGCAGTTCTTC
TRBJ2-7	.	.	TRBV11-3	CASSLPDLYEQYF	TGTGCCAGCAGCTTACCCGACTTGTACGAGCAGTACTTC
TRBJ2-1	.	many	TRBV5-5	CASTNGPGTYNEQFF	TGTGCCAGCACCAATGGCCCCGGTACCTACAATGAGCAGTTCTTC
TRBJ2-1	TRBD2	.	TRBV6-1	CASSTTGLAGTNEQFF	TGTGCCAGCAGCACCACCGGGCTAGCGGGAACAAATGAGCAGTTCTTC
TRBJ2-7	TRBD1	.	TRBV2	CASSELGQGNEQYF	TGTGCCAGCAGTGAGCTTGGACAGGGTAACGAGCAGTACTTC
TRBJ1-1	.	.	TRBV6-2/TRBV6-3	CASSYNTPGVGTEAFF	TGTGCCAGCAGTTACAACACCCCGGGGGTTGGCACTGAAGCTTTCTTT
TRBJ1-5	.	many	TRBV11-1	CASSRGYNQPQHF	TGTGCCAGCTCCCGCGGATACAATCAGCCCCAGCATTTT
TRBJ2-5	TRBD1	few	TRBV6-9	CASSDRTGGETQYF	TGCGCCAGCAGTGATCGGACAGGGGGAGAGACCCAGTACTTC
TRBJ1-1	.	.	TRBV19	CASMTRGDRYEAFF	TGTGCCAGTATGACTCGGGGGGACCGGTATGAAGCTTTCTTT
TRBJ2-1	.	many	TRBV20-1	CSANPRRGYYNEQFF	TGCAGTGCCAACCCCCGGCGAGGGTACTACAATGAGCAGTTCTTC
TRBJ1-1	TRBD1	few	TRBV29-1	CGTVPNTEAFF	TGCGGGACAGTCCCGAACACTGAAGCTTTCTTT
TRBJ2-5	TRBD1	many	TRBV3-1	CASNQPGGETQYF	TGTGCCAGCAACCAGCCAGGGGGAGAGACCCAGTACTTC